This TCR beta chain comes out of a study of blood T cell repertoires in COVID-19. For the study at large: Sites across the United States, Italy and Spain contributed samples from acute and convalescent COVID-19. From T cells, B-cell-depleted T cells, or PBMCs came the material, which was cDNA or gDNA.

CDR1 and CDR2 (germline): SGHRS, YFSETQ. The CDR3 has 13 amino acids. Deletions cut 2 bases from V and 3 bases from J, with 9 bases between. As concerns this clone: The identical CDR3 is also encoded by other nucleotide sequences in the sample.

Original methodology: Reference gene primer amplification in the assay estimated nucleated cell counts. The repertoire was sequenced with immunoSEQ multiplex PCR; TCRdb's copy has only in-frame clones and lacks some. V and J calls and clone size follow that table, whereas D and trimming were derived from the DNA. The table has about 220,000 clones, about 90% seen once. The sequencing input was peripheral blood. This sequence originates from a man aged 35 to 55 with active or convalescent COVID-19. The V gene is TRBV5-1, the J gene TRBJ2-7, with D maybe TRBD1 (5 bases). The CDR3 region has the DNA TGCGCCAGCAGCTTAGCGACAGACTACGAGCAGTACTTC. It encodes CASSLATDYEQYF.